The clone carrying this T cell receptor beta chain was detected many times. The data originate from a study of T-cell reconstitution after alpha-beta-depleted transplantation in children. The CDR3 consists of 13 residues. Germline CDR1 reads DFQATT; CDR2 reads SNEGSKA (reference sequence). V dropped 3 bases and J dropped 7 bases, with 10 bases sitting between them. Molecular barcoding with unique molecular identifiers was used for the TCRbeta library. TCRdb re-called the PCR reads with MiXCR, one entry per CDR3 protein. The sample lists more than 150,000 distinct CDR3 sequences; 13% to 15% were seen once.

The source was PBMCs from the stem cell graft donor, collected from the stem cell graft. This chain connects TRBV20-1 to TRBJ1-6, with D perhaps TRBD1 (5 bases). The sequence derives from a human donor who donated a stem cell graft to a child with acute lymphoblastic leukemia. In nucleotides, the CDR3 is TGCAGTGCTAGTACAGGAGGGAATTCACCCCTCCACTTT. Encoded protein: CSASTGGNSPLHF.